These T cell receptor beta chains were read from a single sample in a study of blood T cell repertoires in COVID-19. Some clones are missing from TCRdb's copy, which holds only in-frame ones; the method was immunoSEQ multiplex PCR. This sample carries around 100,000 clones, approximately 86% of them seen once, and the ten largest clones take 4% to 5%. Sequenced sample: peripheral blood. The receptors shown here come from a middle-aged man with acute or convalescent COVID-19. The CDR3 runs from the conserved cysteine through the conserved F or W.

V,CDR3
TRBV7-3,CASSLALTGSEAFF
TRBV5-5,CASSLESGQSLLSGGYTF
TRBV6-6,CASSPAVINQPQHF
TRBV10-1,CASRGQVNEKLFF
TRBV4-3,CASSHSTGDYGYTF
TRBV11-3,CASSLSRSETQYF
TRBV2,CASTGGRGWNEQFF
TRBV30,CAWSVRGYGYTF
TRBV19,CASSIGRSGGNQPQHF
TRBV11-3,CASSPSGVAGNEQFF
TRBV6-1,CASSYRGNTEAFF
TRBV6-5,CASPQPGYNEQFF
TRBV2,CASSGSGGHGELFF
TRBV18,CASSSTGTGSNRGYTF